This T cell receptor (beta chain) was recovered during a study of PD-L1 blockade in urothelial cancer. Study at large: Analyzed time points were 3 weeks (second dose) and 6 weeks after therapy began.

Described time point: pretreatment peripheral blood. Each PCR contained spiked-in synthetic TCR analog templates. Using immunoSEQ multiplex PCR, the repertoire was profiled, and TCRdb retains in-frame clones only, with some absent. Found here are around 100,000 clones, around 90% of them singletons; the top ten hold 2% to 2.5%. The V and J ends lost 4 bases and 6 bases, in that order; junction bases with no gene match: 8. Germline CDR1 reads KGHSH; CDR2 reads LQKENI. The CDR3 runs 15 residues. The chain uses TRBV18 and TRBJ2-2; 7 nucleotides align to TRBD1. The sequencing used PBMCs, collected around atezolizumab (anti-PD-L1) treatment. This TCR came from a man between 60 and 70 years old with urothelial cancer. CDR3 DNA: TGTGCCAGCTCACAAAACACAGGGGCCCCCGGGGAGCTGTTTTTT. As protein: CASSQNTGAPGELFF. Filled out from reference TRBV18 and TRBJ2-2, the complete variable domain reads NAGVMQNPRHLVRRRGQEARLRCSPMKGHSHVYWYRQLPEEGLKFMVYLQKENIIDESGMPKERFSAEFPKEGPSILRIQQVVRGDSAAYFCASSQNTGAPGELFFGEGSRLTVL.